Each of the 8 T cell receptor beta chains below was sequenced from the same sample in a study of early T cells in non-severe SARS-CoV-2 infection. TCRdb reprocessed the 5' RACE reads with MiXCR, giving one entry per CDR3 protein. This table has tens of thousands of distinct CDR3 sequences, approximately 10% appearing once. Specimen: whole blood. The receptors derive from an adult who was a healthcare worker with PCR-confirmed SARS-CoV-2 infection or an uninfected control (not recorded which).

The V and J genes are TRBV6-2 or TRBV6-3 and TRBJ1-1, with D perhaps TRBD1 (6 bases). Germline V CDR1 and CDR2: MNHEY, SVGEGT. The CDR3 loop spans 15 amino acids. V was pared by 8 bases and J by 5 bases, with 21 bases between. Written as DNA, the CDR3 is TGTGCCAGCGGTGGGTCTACAGGGTCCATAACTGAAGCTTTCTTT. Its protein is CASGGSTGSITEAFF.

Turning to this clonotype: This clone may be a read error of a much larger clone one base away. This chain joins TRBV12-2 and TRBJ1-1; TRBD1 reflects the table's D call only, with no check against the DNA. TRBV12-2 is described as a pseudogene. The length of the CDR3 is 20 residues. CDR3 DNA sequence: TGTGCAAGTCGCTTAGCGCGCGAGTATGACAGGGAGGGGATGAACACTGAAGCTTTCTTT. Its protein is CASRLAREYDREGMNTEAFF.

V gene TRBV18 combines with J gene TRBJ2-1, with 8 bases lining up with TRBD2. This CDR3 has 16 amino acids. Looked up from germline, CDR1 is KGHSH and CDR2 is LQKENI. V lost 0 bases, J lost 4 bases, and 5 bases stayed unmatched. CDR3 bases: TGTGCCAGCTCACCACCGCGGGGGGAGATATACAATGAGCAGTTCTTC. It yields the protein CASSPPRGEIYNEQFF. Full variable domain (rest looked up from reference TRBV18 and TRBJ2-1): NAGVMQNPRHLVRRRGQEARLRCSPMKGHSHVYWYRQLPEEGLKFMVYLQKENIIDESGMPKERFSAEFPKEGPSILRIQQVVRGDSAAYFCASSPPRGEIYNEQFFGPGTRLTVL.

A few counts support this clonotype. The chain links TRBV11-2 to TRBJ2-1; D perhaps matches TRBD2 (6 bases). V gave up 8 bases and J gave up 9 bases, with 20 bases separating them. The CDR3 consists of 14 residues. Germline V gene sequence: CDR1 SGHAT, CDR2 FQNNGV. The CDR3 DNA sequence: TGTGCCAGCGGGCGAGCGCGGGATCTTGTTGAGCAGTTCTTC. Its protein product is CASGRARDLVEQFF.

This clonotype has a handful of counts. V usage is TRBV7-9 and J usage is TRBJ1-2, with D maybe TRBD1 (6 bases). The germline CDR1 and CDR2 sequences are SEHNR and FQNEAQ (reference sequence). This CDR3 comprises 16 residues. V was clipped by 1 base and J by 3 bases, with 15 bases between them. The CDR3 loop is CASSLGLQGRDYGYTF. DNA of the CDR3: TGTGCCAGCAGCTTAGGATTACAGGGCCGTGACTATGGCTACACCTTC. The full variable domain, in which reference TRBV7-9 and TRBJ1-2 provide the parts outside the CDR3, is DTGVSQNPRHKITKRGQNVTFRCDPISEHNRLYWYRQTLGQGPEFLTYFQNEAQLEKSRLLSDRFSAERPKGSFSTLEIQRTEQGDSAMYLCASSLGLQGRDYGYTFGSGTRLTVV.

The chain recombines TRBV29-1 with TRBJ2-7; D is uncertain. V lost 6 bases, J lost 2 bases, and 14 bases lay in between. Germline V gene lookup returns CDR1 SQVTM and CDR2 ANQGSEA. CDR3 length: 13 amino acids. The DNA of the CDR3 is TGCAGCGTAGTAGGACGGACGACCTACGAGCAGTACTTC. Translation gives CSVVGRTTYEQYF.

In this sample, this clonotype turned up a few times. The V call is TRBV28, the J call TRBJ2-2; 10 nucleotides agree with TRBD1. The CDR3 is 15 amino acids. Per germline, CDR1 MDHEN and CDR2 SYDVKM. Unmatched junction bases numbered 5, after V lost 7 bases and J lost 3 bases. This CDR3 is CASMTGGADTGELFF. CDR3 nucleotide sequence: TGTGCCAGCATGACAGGGGGCGCGGACACCGGGGAGCTGTTTTTT.

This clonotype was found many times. CDR3 DNA sequence: TGCGCCAGCAGCCATTTGGGACAGACTAATGGCTACACCTTC. This translates into CASSHLGQTNGYTF. The J gene is TRBJ1-2, the V gene TRBV4-1, with 7 bases aligning to TRBD1. Trimming took 3 bases from V and 6 from J; bases not matched to a gene: 7. The CDR3 loop spans 14 amino acids. Germline V lookup: CDR1 MGHRA, CDR2 YSYEKL.